This T cell receptor (beta chain) was sequenced during a study of blood T cell repertoires in COVID-19. Study summary: COVID-19 samples from acute and convalescent phases originated in the United States, Italy and Spain. From T cells, B-cell-depleted T cells, or PBMCs came the material, which was cDNA or gDNA.

CDR1 is MNHEY and CDR2 is SMNVEV in the germline V gene (reference sequence). This CDR3 has 19 amino acids. The V and J ends lost 4 bases and 1 base, in that order; junction bases with no gene match: 16. Original processing methods: Estimated nucleated cell counts came from reference gene primer amplification. Measured with immunoSEQ multiplex PCR; TCRdb has only the in-frame clones, and not every one. From that table come the V and J calls and clone size; the DNA was used to work out D and trimming. This sample has about half a million clones; 85% to 90% occur once, and the top ten carry 0.8% to 0.9%.

The receptor was derived from a man between 18 and 35 years old with COVID-19, enrolled during active disease. The genes are TRBV27 and TRBJ2-7, with 10 bases matching TRBD1. Material for sequencing was peripheral blood. CDR3 DNA sequence: TGTGCCAGCAGTTCGCCGAGGACAGGGGGTAAGCGCAATTCCTACGAGCAGTACTTC. Protein: CASSSPRTGGKRNSYEQYF.